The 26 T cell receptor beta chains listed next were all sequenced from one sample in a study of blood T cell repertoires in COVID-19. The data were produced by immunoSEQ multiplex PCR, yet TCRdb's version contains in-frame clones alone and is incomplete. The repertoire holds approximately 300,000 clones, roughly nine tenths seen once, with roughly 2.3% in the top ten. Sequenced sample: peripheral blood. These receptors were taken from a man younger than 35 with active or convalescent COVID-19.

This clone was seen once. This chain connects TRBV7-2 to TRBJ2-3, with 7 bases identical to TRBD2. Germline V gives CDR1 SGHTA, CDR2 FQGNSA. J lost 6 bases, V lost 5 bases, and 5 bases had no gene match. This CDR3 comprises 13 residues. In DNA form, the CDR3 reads TGTGCCAGCAGCCCAGCGGGGTGGGATACGCAGTATTTT. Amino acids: CASSPAGWDTQYF.

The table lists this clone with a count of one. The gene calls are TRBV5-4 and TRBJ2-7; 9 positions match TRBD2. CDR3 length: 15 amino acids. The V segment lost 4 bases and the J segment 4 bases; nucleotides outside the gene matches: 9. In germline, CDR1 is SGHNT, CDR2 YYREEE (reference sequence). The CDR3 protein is CASSRGGAGGYEQYF. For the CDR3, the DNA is TGTGCCAGCAGCCGCGGGGGGGCCGGGGGGTACGAGCAGTACTTC.

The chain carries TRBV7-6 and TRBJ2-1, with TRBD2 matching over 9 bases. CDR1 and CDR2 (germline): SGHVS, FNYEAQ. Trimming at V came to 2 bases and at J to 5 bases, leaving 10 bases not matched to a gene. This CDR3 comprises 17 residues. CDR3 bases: TGTGCCAGCAGCTTAACGGTAGCGGGAGAGGAAGACAATGAGCAGTTCTTC. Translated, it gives CASSLTVAGEEDNEQFF.

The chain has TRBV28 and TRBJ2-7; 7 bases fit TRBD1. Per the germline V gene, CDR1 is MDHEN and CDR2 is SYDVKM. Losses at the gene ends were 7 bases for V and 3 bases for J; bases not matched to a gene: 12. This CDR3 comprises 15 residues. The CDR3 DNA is TGTGCCAGCACTACCTACAGGGGACAGAGCTACGAGCAGTACTTC. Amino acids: CASTTYRGQSYEQYF.

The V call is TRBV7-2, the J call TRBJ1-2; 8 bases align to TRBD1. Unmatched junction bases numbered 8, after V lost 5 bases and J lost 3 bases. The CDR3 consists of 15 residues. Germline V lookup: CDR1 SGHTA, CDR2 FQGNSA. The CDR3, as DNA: TGTGCCAGCAGCCCCTACCCGGACAGGGACTATGGCTACACCTTC. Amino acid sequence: CASSPYPDRDYGYTF.

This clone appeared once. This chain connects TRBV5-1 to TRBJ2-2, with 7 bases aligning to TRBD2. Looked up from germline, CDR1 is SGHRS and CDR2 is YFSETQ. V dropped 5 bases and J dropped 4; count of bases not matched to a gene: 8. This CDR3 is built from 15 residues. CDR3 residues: CASSTGTGGTGELFF. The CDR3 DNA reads TGCGCCAGCAGTACCGGGACGGGAGGCACCGGGGAGCTGTTTTTT.

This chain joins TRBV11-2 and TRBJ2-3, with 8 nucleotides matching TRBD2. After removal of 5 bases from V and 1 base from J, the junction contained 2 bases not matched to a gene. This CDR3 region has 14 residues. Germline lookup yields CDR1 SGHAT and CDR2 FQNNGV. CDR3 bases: TGTGCCAGCAGCCCGACTAGCGGCACAGATACGCAGTATTTT. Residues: CASSPTSGTDTQYF.

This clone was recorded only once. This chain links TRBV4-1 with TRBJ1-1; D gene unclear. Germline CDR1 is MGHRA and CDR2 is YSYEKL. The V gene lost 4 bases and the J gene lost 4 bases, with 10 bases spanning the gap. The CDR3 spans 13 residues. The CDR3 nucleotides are TGCGCCAGCAGCCGAACCTCGAGCACTGAAGCTTTCTTT. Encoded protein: CASSRTSSTEAFF.

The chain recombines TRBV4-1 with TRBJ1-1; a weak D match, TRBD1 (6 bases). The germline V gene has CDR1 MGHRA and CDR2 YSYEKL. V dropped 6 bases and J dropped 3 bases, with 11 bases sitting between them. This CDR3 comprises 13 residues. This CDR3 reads CASRTGQHTEAFF. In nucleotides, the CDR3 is TGCGCCAGCAGAACAGGACAGCACACTGAAGCTTTCTTT.

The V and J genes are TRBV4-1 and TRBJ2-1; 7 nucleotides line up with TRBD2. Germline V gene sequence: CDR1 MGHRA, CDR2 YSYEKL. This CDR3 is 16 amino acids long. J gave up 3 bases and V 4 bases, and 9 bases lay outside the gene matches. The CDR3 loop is CASSPTREDLYNEQFF. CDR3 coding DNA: TGCGCCAGCAGCCCGACCCGGGAGGACCTCTACAATGAGCAGTTCTTC.

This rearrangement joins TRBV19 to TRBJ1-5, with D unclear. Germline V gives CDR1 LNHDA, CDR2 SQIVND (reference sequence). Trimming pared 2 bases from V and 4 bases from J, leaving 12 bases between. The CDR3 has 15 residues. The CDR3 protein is CASSIQPGMNQPQHF. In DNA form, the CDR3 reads TGTGCCAGTAGTATACAGCCGGGGATGAATCAGCCCCAGCATTTT.

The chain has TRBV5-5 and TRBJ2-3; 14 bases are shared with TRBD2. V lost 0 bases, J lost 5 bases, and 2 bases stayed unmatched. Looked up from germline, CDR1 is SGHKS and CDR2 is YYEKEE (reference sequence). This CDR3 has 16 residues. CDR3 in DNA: TGTGCCAGCAGCTTGGGGGGACTAGCGGGAGTAGATACGCAGTATTTT. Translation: CASSLGGLAGVDTQYF.

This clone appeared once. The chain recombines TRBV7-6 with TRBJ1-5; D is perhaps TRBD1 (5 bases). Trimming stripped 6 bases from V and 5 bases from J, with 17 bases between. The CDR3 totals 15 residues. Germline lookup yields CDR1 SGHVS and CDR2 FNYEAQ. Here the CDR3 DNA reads TGTGCCAGCAGTCCGGAGTGGGGGGACGATCAGCCCCAGCATTTT. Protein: CASSPEWGDDQPQHF.

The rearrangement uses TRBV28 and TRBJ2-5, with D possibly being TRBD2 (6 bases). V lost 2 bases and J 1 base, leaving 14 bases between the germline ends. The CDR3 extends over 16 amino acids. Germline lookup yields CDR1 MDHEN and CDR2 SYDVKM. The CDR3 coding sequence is TGTGCCAGCAGTTTACGGGGAGAGCGGGTCCAAGAGACCCAGTACTTC. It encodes CASSLRGERVQETQYF.

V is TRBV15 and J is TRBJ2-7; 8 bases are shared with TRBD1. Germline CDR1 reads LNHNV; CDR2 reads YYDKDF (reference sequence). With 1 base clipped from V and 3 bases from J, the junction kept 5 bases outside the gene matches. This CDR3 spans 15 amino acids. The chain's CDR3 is CATSRGQGSRYEQYF. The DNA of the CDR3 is TGTGCCACCAGCAGAGGACAGGGGAGCCGCTACGAGCAGTACTTC.

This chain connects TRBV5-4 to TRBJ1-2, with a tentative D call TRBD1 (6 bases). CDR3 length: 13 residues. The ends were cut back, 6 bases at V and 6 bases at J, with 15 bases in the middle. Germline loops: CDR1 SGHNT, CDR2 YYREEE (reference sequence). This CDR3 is CASKDTGPDGYTF. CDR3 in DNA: TGTGCCAGCAAGGATACAGGGCCCGATGGCTACACCTTC.

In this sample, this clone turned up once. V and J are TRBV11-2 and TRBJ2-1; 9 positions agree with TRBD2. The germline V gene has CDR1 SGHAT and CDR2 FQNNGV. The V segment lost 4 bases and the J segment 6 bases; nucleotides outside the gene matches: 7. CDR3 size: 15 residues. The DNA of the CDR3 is TGTGCCAGCAGCTCGGGGCGGGAGGGCCCCAATGAGCAGTTCTTC. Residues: CASSSGREGPNEQFF.

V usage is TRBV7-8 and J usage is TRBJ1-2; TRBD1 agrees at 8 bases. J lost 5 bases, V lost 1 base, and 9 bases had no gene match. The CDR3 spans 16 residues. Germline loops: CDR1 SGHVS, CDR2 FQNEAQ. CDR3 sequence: CASSLGLGTGLYGYTF. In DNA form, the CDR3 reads TGTGCCAGCAGCTTAGGTCTCGGGACAGGATTATATGGCTACACCTTC. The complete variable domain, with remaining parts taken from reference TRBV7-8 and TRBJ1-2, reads GAGVSQSPRYKVAKRGQDVALRCDPISGHVSLFWYQQALGQGPEFLTYFQNEAQLDKSGLPSDRFFAERPEGSVSTLKIQRTQQEDSAVYLCASSLGLGTGLYGYTFGSGTRLTVV.

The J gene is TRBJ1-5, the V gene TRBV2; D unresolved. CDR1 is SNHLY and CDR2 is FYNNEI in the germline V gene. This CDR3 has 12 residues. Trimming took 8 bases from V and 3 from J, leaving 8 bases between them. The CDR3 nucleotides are TGTGCCAGCGGAGAGAACAATCAGCCCCAGCATTTT. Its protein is CASGENNQPQHF.

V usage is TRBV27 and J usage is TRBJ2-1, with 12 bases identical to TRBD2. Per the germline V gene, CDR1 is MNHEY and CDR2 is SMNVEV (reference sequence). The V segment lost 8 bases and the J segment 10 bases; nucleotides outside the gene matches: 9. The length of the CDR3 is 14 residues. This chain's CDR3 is CASGLTSGSGEQFF. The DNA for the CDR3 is TGTGCCAGCGGGTTGACTAGCGGGAGTGGGGAGCAGTTCTTC.

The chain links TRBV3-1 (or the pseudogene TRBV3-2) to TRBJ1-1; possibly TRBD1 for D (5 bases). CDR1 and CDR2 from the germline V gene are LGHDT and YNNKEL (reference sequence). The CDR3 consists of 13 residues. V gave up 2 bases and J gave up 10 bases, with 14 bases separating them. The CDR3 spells CASSQIDSTAAFF. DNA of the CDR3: TGTGCCAGCAGCCAAATAGACAGTACGGCAGCTTTCTTT.

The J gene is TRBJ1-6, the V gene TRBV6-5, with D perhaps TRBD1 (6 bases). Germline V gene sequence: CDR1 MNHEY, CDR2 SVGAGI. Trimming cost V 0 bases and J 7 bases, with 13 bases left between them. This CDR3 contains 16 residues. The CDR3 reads CASSYSGSGDNSPLHF. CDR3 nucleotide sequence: TGTGCCAGCAGTTACTCGGGTTCAGGGGACAATTCACCCCTCCACTTT.

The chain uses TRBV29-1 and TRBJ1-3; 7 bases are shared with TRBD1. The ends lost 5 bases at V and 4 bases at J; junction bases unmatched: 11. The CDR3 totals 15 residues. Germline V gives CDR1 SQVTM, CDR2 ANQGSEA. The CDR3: CSVLGQTGDGNTIYF. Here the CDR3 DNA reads TGCAGCGTTTTGGGCCAAACAGGGGACGGAAACACCATATATTTT.

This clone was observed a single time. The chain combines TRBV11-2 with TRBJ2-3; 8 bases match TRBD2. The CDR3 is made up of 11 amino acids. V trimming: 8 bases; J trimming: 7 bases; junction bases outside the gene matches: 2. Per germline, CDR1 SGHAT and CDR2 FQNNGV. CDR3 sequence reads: CASRGGNTQYF. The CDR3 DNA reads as TGTGCCAGCCGGGGGGGGAATACGCAGTATTTT.

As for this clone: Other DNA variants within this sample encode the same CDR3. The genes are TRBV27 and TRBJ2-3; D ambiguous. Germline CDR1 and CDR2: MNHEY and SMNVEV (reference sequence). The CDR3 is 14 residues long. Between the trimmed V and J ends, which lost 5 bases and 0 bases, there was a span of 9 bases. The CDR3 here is CASSLAASTDTQYF. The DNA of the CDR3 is TGTGCCAGCAGTCTGGCGGCAAGCACAGATACGCAGTATTTT.

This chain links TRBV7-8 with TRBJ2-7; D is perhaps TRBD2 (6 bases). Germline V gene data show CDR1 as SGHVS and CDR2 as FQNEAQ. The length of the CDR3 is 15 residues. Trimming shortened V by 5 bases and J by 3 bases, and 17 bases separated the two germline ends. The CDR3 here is CASSPLGGVDYEQYF. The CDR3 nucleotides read TGTGCCAGCAGCCCCCTGGGGGGTGTAGACTACGAGCAGTACTTC.